This is a list of T cell receptor beta chains from one sample in a study of cytomegalovirus exposure and HLA in healthy donors. Assay used: immunoSEQ multiplex PCR; TCRdb lists only in-frame clones, some missing. This sample yields around 140,000 clones, of which 70% are seen a single time; under 2.5% belongs to the top ten. Sequenced material: PBMCs. The receptors derive from a woman aged 55-69 years in good health and CMV-seropositive. Each CDR3 is given with its conserved first and last residue. The D gene is left open where the match is weak. Expanded clones get a size class; other rows say once, few or many, or leave the size out.

abundance	v_gene	j_gene	d_gene	CDR3nt	CDR3aa
NA	TRBV15	TRBJ1-2	NA	TGTGCCACCAGCAGAGGACAGGCTAATAACTATGGCTACACCTTC	CATSRGQANNYGYTF
NA	TRBV5-1	TRBJ2-1	NA	TGCGCCAGCAGCTTGGATGCGTCCCATGAGCAGTTCTTC	CASSLDASHEQFF
NA	TRBV6-1	TRBJ2-2	TRBD1	TGTGCCAGCAGTGAAGGGACAGGCGTGGTGGCCGGGGAGCTGTTTTTT	CASSEGTGVVAGELFF
NA	TRBV30	TRBJ1-5	NA	TGTGCCTGTCAAGAAGGGGGCAATCAGCCCCAGCATTTT	CACQEGGNQPQHF
once	TRBV6-6	TRBJ1-1	TRBD1	TGTGCCGCAGGACAGGGGGGAGGCACTGAAGCTTTCTTT	CAAGQGGGTEAFF
NA	TRBV27	TRBJ1-5	TRBD1	TGTGCCAGCAGCTATCGATCCGGGACAGGGTTCAATCAGCCCCAGCATTTT	CASSYRSGTGFNQPQHF
NA	TRBV4-1	TRBJ1-4	TRBD1	TGCGCCAGCAGCCTTAGGGACAGTTCTAATGAAAAACTGTTTTTT	CASSLRDSSNEKLFF
few	TRBV6-1	TRBJ1-3	NA	TGTGCCAGCAGTGACCCCCAGCGCCTGGGGAGCTCTGGAAACACCATATATTTT	CASSDPQRLGSSGNTIYF
NA	TRBV4-1	TRBJ1-4	TRBD1	TGCGCCAGCAGTTTACAGGGGAGCGCTAATGAAAAACTGTTTTTT	CASSLQGSANEKLFF
NA	TRBV29-1	TRBJ1-1	TRBD1	TGCAGCGTAGTCCCGGGACAGGGAATGAACACTGAAGCTTTCTTT	CSVVPGQGMNTEAFF
once	TRBV19	TRBJ2-2	TRBD1	TGTGCCAGTACCCCGGACAGGAACGCCGGGGAGCTGTTTTTT	CASTPDRNAGELFF
few	TRBV5-6	TRBJ2-3	NA	TGTGCCAGCAGCTCGACGGGGTCCTTCACAGATACGCAGTATTTT	CASSSTGSFTDTQYF
few	TRBV5-1	TRBJ2-7	NA	TGCGCCAGCAGCTTGGGGGATGGACTACCGAAGTCCTACGAGCAGTACTTC	CASSLGDGLPKSYEQYF
NA	TRBV6-5	TRBJ2-7	TRBD2	TGTGCCAGCAGTCCCCGGACTAGCAGCTACGAGCAGTACTTC	CASSPRTSSYEQYF